This T cell receptor (beta chain) was found in a study of blood T cell repertoires in COVID-19. Study-wide background: Specimens from acute and convalescent COVID-19 originated in the United States, Italy and Spain. PBMCs, B-cell-depleted T cells, or T cells provided the cDNA or gDNA that made up the material.

Authors' data handling: Nucleated cell counts were estimated from reference gene primer amplification. Profiled with immunoSEQ multiplex PCR; TCRdb holds only in-frame clones, not every one. The D gene and trimming were derived from the DNA, and the V and J assignments and clone size from that table. The sample has 68,000 or so clones; about nine tenths are singletons. Germline CDR1 SGHRS, CDR2 YFSETQ. V lost 3 bases to trimming and J lost 5 bases, with 12 bases between them. The CDR3 runs 13 residues. This clone was seen more than once but under ten times. Input material: peripheral blood. The chain links TRBV5-1 to TRBJ2-7, with no clear D. The TCR sequence derives from a man aged 45-60 years with active COVID-19. This chain's CDR3 is CASSSTVRDEQYF. CDR3 nucleotide sequence: TGCGCCAGCAGCTCGACGGTCCGGGACGAGCAGTACTTC.